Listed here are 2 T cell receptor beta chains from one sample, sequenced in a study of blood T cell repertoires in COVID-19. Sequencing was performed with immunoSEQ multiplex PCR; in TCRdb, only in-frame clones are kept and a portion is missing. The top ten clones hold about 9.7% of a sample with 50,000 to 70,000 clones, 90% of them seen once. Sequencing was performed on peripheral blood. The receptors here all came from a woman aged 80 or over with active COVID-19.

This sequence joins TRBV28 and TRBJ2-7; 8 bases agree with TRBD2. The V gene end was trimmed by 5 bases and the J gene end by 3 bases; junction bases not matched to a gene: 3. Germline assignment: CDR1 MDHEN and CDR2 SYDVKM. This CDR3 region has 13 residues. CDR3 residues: CASSRSGSYEQYF. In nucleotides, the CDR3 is TGTGCCAGCAGTCGGAGCGGGAGCTACGAGCAGTACTTC.

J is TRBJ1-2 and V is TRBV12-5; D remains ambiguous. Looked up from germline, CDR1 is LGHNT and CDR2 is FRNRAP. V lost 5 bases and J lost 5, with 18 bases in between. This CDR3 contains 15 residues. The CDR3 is CASGPPTARLYGYTF. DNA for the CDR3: TGTGCTAGTGGTCCACCGACGGCGAGACTGTATGGCTACACCTTC.